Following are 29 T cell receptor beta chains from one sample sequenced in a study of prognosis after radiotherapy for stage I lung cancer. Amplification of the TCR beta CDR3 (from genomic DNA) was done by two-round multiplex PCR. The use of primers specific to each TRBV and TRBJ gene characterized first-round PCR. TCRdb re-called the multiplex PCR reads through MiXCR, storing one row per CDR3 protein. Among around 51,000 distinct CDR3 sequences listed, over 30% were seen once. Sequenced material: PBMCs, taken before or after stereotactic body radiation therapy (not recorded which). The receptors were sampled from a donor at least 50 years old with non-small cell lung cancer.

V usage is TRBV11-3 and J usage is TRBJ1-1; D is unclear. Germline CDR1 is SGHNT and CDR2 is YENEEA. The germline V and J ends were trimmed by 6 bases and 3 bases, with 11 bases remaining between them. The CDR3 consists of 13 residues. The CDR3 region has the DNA TGTGCCAGCAGTTCGGAGGTAGACACTGAAGCTTTCTTT. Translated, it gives CASSSEVDTEAFF.

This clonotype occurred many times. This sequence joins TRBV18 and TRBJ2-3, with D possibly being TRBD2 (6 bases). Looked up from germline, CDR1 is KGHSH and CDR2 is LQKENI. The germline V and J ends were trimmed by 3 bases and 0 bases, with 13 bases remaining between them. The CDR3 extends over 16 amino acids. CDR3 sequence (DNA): TGTGCCAGCTCACCCGGGACTGGAGCTAGCACAGATACGCAGTATTTT. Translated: CASSPGTGASTDTQYF. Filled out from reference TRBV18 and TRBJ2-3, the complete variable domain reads NAGVMQNPRHLVRRRGQEARLRCSPMKGHSHVYWYRQLPEEGLKFMVYLQKENIIDESGMPKERFSAEFPKEGPSILRIQQVVRGDSAAYFCASSPGTGASTDTQYFGPGTRLTVL.

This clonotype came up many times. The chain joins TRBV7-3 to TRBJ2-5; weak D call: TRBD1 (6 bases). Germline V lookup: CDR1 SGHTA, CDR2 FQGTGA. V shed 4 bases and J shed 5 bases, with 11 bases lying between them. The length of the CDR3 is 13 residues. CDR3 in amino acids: CASSSGAGETQYF. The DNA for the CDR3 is TGTGCCAGCAGCTCAGGGGCAGGGGAGACCCAGTACTTC. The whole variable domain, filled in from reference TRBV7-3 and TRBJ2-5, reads GAGVSQTPSNKVTEKGKYVELRCDPISGHTALYWYRQSLGQGPEFLIYFQGTGAADDSGLPNDRFFAVRPEGSVSTLKIQRTERGDSAVYLCASSSGAGETQYFGPGTRLLVL.

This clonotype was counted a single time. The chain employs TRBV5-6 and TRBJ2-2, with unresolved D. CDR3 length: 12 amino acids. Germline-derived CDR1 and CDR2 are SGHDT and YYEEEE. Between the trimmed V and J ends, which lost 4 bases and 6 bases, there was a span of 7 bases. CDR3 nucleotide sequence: TGTGCCAGCAGCCTCCCTTCCGGGGAGCTGTTTTTT. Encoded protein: CASSLPSGELFF.

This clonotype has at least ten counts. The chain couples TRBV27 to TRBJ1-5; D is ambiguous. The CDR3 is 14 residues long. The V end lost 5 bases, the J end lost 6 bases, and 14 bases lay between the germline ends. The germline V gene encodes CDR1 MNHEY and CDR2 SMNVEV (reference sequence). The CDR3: CASSVVGMGQPQHF. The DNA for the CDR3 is TGTGCCAGCAGTGTTGTGGGAATGGGTCAGCCCCAGCATTTT.

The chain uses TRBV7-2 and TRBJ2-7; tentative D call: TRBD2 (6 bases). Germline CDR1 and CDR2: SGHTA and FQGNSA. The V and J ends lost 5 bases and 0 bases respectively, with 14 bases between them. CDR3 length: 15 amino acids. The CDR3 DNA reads TGTGCCAGCAGCCTGGGGCGGGACTCCTCCTACGAGCAGTACTTC. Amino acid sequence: CASSLGRDSSYEQYF.

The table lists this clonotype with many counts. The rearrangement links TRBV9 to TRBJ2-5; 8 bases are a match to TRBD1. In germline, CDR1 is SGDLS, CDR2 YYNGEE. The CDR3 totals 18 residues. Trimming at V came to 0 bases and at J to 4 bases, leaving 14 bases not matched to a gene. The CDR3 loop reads CASSVAAAGGALGETQYF. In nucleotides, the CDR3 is TGTGCCAGCAGCGTAGCGGCAGCAGGGGGCGCTTTGGGAGAGACCCAGTACTTC.

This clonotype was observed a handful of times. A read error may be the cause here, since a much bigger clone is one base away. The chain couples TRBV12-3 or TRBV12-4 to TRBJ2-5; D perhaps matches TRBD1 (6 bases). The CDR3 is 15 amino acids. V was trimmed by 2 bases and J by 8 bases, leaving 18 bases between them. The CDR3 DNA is TGTGCCAGCAGTTTAAGCGGAGGCAGGGGATGTACCCAGTACTTC. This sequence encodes CASSLSGGRGCTQYF.

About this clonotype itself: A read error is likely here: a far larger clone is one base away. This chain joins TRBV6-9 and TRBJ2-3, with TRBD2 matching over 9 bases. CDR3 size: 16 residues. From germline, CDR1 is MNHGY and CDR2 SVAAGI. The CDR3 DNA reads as TGTGCCAGCAGTTTGTTAGCGGGAGCCCGCACATATACGCAGTATTTT. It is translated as CASSLLAGARTYTQYF.

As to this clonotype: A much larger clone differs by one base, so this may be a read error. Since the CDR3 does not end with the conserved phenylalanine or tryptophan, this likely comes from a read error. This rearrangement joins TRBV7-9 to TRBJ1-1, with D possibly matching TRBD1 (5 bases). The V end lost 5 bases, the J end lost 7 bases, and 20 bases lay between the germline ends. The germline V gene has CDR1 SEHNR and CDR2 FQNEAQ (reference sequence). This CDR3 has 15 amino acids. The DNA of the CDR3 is TGTGCCAGCAGCCCGTCGGGCTCTAGAGGGGTTGAAGCTTTCCTT. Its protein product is CASSPSGSRGVEAFL.

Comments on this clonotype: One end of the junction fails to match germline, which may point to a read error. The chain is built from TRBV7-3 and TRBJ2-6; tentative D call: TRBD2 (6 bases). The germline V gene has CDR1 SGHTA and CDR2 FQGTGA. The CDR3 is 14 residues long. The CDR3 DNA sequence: TGTGTCAGCAGCTGGGACTCTGGTGCCAACGTCCTGACTTTC. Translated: CVSSWDSGANVLTF. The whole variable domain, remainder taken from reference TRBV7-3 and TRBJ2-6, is GAGVSQTPSNKVTEKGKYVELRCDPISGHTALYWYRQSLGQGPEFLIYFQGTGAADDSGLPNDRFFAVRPEGSVSTLKIQRTERGDSAVYLCVSSWDSGANVLTFGAGSRLTVL.

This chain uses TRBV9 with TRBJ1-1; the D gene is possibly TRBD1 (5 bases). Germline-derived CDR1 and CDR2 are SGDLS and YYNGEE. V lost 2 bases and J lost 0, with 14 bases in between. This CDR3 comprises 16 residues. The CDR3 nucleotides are TGTGCCAGCAGCGTTTCTGGGGCTCCTTTGAACACTGAAGCTTTCTTT. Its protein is CASSVSGAPLNTEAFF.

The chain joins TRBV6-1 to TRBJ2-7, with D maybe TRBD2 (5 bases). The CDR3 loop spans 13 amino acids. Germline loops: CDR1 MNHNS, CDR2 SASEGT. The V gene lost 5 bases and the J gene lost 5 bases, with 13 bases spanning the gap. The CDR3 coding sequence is TGTGCCAGCAGTCCAACAGCGCGGGACGAGCAGTACTTC. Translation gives CASSPTARDEQYF.

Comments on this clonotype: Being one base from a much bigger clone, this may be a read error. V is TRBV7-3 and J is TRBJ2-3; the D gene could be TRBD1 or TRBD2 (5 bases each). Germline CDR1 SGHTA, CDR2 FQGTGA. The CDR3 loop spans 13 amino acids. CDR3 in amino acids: CASRGVDTYTQYF. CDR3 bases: TGTGCCAGCAGGGGGGTAGACACATATACGCAGTATTTT.

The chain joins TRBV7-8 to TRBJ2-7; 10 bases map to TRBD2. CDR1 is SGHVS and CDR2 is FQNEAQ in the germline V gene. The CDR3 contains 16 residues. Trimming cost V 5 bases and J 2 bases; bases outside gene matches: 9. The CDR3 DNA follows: TGTGCCAGCAGCGGACGACTAGCGGGTAGCCCCTACGAGCAGTACTTC. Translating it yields CASSGRLAGSPYEQYF.

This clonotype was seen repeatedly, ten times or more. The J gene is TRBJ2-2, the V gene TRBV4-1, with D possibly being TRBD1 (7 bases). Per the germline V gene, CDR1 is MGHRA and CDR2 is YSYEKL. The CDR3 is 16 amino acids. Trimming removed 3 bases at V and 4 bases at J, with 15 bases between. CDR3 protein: CASSQEGAPGTGELFF. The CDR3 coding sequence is TGCGCCAGCAGCCAGGAGGGGGCGCCGGGCACCGGGGAGCTGTTTTTT.

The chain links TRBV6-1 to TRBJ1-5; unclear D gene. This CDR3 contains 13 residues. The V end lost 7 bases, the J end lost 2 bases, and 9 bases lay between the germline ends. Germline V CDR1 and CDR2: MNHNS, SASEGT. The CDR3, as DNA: TGTGCCAGCATGGCAGTCGGCAATCAGCCCCAGCATTTT. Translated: CASMAVGNQPQHF.

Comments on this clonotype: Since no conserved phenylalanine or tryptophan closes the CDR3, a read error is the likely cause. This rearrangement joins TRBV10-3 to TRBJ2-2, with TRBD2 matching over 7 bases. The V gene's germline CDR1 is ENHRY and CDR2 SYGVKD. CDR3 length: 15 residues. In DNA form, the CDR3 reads TGTGCCATCAGTGGAGGCGGGAGAAACACCGGGGATCTGTTTCTT. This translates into CAISGGGRNTGDLFL.

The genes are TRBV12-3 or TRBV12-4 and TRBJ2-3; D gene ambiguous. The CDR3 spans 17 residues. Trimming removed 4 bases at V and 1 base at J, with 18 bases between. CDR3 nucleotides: TGTGCCAGCAGTTCCCTTTATAGCCAGAAGCGCACAGATACGCAGTATTTT. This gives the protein CASSSLYSQKRTDTQYF.

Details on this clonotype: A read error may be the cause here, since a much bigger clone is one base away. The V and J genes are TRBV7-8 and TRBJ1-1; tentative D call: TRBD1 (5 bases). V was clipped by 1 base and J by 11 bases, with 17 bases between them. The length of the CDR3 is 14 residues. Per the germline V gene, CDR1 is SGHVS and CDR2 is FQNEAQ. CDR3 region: CASSLEGGIGTAFF. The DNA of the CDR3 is TGTGCCAGCAGCTTAGAGGGAGGAATCGGGACTGCTTTCTTT.

CDR3 protein: CASSPGSREWGYGYTF. DNA for the CDR3: TGTGCCAGCTCCCCTGGTTCCAGGGAGTGGGGCTATGGCTACACCTTC. The V call is TRBV6-2 or TRBV6-3, the J call TRBJ1-2; a weak D match, TRBD1 (5 bases). Germline V CDR1 and CDR2: MNHEY, SVGEGT. CDR3 length: 16 residues. Deletions cut 8 bases from V and 4 bases from J, with 23 bases between.

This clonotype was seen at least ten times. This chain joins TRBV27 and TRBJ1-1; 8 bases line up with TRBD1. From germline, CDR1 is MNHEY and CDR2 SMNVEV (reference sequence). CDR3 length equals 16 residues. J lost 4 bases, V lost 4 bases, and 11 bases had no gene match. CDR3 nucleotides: TGTGCCAGCAGTTCGGCCAGGGACAGGCGCATCACTGAAGCTTTCTTT. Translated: CASSSARDRRITEAFF.

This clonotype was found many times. The CDR3 here is CASSATSGSSYEQYF. The CDR3 bases are TGTGCCAGCAGTGCCACTAGCGGATCCTCCTACGAGCAGTACTTC. The chain recombines TRBV6-1 with TRBJ2-7, with 8 nucleotides matching TRBD2. The V gene's germline CDR1 is MNHNS and CDR2 SASEGT. The CDR3 loop spans 15 amino acids. V was pared by 4 bases and J by 0 bases, with 5 bases of the junction left unmatched.

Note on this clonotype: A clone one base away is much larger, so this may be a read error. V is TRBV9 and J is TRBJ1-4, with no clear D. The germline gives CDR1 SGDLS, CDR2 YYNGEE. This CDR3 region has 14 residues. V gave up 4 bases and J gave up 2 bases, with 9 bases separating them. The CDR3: CASSPQWTNEKLFF. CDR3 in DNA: TGTGCCAGCAGCCCACAGTGGACTAATGAAAAACTGTTTTTT.

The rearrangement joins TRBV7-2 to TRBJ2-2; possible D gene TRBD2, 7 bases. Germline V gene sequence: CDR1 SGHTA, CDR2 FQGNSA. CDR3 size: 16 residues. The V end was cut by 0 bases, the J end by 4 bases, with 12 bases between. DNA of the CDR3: TGTGCCAGCAGCTTAGCTCCGGGGGGCACCACCGGGGAGCTGTTTTTT. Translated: CASSLAPGGTTGELFF.

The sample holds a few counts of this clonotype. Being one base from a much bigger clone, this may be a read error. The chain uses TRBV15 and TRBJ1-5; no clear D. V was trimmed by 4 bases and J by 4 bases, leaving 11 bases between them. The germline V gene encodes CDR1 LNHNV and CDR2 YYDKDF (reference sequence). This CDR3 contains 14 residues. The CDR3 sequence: CATSIRTPNQPQHF. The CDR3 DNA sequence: TGTGCCACCAGCATCAGGACCCCGAATCAGCCCCAGCATTTT.

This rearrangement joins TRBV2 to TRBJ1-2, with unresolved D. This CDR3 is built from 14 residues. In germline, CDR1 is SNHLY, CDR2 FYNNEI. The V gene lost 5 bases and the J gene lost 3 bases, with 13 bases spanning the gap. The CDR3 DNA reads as TGTGCCAGCAGTCGACTGACTTCCGACTATGGCTACACCTTC. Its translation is CASSRLTSDYGYTF.

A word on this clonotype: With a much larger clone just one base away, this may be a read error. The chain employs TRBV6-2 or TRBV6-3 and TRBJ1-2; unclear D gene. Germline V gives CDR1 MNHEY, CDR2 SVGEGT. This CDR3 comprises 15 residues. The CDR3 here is CASSEASAHYYGHTF. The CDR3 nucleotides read TGTGCCAGCAGTGAGGCGTCAGCACACTACTATGGCCACACCTTC.

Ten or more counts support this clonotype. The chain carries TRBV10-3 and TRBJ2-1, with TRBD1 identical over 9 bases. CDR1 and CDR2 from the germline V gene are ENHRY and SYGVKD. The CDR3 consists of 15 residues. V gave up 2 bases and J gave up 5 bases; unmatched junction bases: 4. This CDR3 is CAISEPGQGNNEQFF. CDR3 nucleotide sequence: TGTGCCATCAGTGAGCCGGGACAGGGAAACAATGAGCAGTTCTTC.